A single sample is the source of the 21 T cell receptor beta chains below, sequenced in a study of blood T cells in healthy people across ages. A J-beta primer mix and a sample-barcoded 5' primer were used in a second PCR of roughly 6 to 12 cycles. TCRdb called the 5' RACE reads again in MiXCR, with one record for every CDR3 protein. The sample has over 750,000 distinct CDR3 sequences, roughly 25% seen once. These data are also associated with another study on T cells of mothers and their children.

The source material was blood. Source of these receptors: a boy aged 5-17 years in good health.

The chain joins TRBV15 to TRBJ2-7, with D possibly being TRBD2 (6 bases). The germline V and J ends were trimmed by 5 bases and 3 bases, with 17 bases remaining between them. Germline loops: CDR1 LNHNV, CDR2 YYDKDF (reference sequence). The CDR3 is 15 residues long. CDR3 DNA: TGTGCCACCAGCTCCCCGGAGGGGAAGGGCTACGAGCAGTACTTC. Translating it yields CATSSPEGKGYEQYF.

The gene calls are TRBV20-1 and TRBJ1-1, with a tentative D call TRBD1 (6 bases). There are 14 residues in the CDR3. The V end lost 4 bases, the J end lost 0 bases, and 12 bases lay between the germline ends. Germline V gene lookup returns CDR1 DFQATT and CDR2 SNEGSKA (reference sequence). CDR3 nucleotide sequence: TGCAGTGCTACGTCGACAGGAATGAACACTGAAGCTTTCTTT. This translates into CSATSTGMNTEAFF.

For the CDR3, the DNA is TGTGCCAGCCCCGGGAACACCGGGGAGCTGTTTTTT. This codes for CASPGNTGELFF. The V and J genes are TRBV12-3 or TRBV12-4 and TRBJ2-2, with no clear D. The ends were cut back, 8 bases at V and 1 base at J, with 5 bases in the middle. This CDR3 has 12 amino acids.

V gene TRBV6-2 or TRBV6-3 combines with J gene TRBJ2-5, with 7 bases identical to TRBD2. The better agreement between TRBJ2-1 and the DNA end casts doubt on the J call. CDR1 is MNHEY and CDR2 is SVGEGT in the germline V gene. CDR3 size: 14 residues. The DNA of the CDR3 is TGTGCCAGCAGTTTTACTAGCGCGGTCAATGAGCAGTTCTTC. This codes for CASSFTSAVNEQFF.

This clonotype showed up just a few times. The CDR3 region is CSGVTAGELFF. In DNA form, the CDR3 reads TGCAGCGGTGTTACGGCCGGGGAGCTGTTTTTT. The gene calls are TRBV29-1 and TRBJ2-2; D unclear. The CDR3 loop spans 11 amino acids. V was shortened by 7 bases and J by 6 bases, with 9 bases between the two germline ends. The germline gives CDR1 SQVTM, CDR2 ANQGSEA.

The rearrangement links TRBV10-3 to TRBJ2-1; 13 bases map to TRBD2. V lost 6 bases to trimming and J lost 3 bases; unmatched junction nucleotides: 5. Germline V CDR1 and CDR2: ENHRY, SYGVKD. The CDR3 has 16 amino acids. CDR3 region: CAIRAGTSGDYNEQFF. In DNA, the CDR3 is TGTGCCATCAGGGCCGGGACTAGCGGGGACTACAATGAGCAGTTCTTC.

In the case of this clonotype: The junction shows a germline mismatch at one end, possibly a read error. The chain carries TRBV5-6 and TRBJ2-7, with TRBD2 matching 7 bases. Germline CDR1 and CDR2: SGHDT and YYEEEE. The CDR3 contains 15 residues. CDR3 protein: CVSSFGPTSRYEQYF. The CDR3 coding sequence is TGTGTCAGCAGCTTTGGACCGACTAGCAGGTACGAGCAGTACTTC.

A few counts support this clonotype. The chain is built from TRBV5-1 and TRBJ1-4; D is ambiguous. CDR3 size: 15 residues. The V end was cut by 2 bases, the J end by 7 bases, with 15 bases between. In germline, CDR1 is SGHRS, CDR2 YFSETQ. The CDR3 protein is CASSFNGGFGEKLFF. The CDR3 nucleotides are TGCGCCAGCAGCTTTAACGGCGGCTTTGGTGAAAAACTGTTTTTT.

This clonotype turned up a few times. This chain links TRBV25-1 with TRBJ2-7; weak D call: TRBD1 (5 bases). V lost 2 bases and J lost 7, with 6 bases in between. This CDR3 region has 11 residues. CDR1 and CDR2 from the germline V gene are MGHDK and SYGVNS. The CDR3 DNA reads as TGTGCCAGCAGTGAAAGGGGTGAGCAGTACTTC. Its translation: CASSERGEQYF.

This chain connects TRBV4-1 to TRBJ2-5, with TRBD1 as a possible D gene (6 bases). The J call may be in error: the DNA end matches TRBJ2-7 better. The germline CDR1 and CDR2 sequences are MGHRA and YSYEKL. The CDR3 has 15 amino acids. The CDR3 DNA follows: TGCGCCAGCAGCCAAGAAGGGGGTATTGGCTACGAGCAGTACTTC. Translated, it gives CASSQEGGIGYEQYF.

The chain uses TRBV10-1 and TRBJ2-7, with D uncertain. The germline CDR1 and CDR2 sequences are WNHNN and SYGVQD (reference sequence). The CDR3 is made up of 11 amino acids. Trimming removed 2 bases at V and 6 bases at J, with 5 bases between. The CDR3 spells CASSEGAEQYF. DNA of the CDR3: TGCGCCAGCAGTGAGGGAGCCGAGCAGTACTTC.

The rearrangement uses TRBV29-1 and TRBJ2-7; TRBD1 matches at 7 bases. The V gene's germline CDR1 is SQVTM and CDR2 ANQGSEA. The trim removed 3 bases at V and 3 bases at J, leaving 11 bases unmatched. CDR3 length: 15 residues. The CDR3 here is CSVDDRRQGFYEQYF. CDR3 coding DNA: TGCAGCGTTGACGACCGGAGACAGGGATTCTACGAGCAGTACTTC.

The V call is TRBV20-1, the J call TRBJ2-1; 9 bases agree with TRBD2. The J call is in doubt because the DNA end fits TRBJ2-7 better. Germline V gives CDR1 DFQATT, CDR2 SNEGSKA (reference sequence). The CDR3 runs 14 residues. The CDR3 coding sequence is TGCAGTGCTATTTTAGCGGGGGTGTCCTACGAGCAGTACTTC. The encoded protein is CSAILAGVSYEQYF.

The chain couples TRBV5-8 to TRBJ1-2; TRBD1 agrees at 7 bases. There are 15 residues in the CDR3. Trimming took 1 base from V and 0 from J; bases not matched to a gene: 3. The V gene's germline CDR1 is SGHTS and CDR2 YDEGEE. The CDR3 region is CASSLPGTANYGYTF. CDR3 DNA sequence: TGTGCCAGCAGCTTGCCCGGGACAGCTAACTATGGCTACACCTTC.

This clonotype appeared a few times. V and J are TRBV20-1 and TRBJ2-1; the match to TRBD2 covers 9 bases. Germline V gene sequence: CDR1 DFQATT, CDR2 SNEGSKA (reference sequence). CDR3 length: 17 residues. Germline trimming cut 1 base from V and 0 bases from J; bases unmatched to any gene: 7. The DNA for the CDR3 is TGCAGTGCTAGAGGTGGGGTTAGCGGGAGCTCCTACAATGAGCAGTTCTTC. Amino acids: CSARGGVSGSSYNEQFF.

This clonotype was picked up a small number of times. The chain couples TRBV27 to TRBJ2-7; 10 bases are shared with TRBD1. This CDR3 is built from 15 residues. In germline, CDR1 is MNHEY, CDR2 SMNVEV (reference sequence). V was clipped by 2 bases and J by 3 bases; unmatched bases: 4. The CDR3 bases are TGTGCCAGCAGTTTAACTGGACAGGGGGGCTACGAGCAGTACTTC. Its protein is CASSLTGQGGYEQYF.

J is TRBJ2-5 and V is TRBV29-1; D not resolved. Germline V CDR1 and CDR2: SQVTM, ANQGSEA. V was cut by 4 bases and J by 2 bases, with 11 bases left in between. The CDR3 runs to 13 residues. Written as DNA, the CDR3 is TGCAGCGTTGGGGCAGTCCTTCAAGAGACCCAGTACTTC. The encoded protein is CSVGAVLQETQYF.

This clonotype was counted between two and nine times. The CDR3 DNA follows: TGTGCCAGCAGCCAACACCGGGACTACGAAGAGACCCAGTACTTC. Protein product: CASSQHRDYEETQYF. V and J are TRBV3-1 and TRBJ2-5; the match to TRBD2 covers 7 bases. The germline CDR1 and CDR2 sequences are LGHDT and YNNKEL (reference sequence). CDR3 length equals 15 residues. Trimming cost V 2 bases and J 3 bases; bases outside gene matches: 6.

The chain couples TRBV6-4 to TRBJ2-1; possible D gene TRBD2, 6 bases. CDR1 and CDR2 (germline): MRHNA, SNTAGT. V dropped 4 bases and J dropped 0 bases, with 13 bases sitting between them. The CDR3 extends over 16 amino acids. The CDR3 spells CASSVDSGSSYNEQFF. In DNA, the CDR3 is TGTGCCAGCAGTGTGGATAGCGGTAGCTCCTACAATGAGCAGTTCTTC.

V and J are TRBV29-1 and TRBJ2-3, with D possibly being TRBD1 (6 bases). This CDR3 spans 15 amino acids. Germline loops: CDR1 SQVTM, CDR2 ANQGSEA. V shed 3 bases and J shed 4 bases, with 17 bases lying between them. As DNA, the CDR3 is TGCAGCGTTGAGACCCCAACAGGGATCCCAGATACGCAGTATTTT. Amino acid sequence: CSVETPTGIPDTQYF.

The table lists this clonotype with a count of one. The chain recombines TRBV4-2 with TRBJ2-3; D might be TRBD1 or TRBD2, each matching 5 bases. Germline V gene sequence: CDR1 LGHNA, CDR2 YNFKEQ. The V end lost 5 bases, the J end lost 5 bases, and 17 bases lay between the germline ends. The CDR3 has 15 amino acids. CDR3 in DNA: TGTGCCAGCAGCGGGGGAAATTTTCTGGGAGATACGCAGTATTTT. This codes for CASSGGNFLGDTQYF.